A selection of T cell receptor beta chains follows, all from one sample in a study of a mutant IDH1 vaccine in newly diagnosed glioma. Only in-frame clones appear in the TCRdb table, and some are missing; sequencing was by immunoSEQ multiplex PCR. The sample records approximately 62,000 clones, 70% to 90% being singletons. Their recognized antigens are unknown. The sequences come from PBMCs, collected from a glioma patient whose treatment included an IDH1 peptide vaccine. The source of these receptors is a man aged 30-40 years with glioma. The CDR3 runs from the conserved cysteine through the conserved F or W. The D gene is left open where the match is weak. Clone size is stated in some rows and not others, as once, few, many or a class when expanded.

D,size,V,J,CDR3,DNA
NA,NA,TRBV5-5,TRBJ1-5,CASSLAGGTEPQHF,TGTGCCAGCAGCTTGGCCGGGGGCACTGAGCCCCAGCATTTT
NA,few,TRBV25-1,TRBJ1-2,CASSAGQIYGYTF,TGTGCCAGCAGTGCGGGACAAATCTATGGCTACACCTTC
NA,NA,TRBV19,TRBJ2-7,CASSISSATSYEQYF,TGTGCCAGTAGTATTTCTAGCGCTACCTCCTACGAGCAGTACTTC
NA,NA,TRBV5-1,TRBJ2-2,CASSDRTLPGELFF,TGCGCCAGCAGCGATCGGACGTTGCCCGGGGAGCTGTTTTTT
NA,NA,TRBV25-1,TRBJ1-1,CASSEVGQPDRAFF,TGTGCCAGCAGTGAAGTGGGGCAACCGGACCGAGCTTTCTTT
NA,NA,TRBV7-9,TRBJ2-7,CASSLAVEWGSTYEQYF,TGTGCCAGCAGCTTAGCGGTCGAGTGGGGGAGCACCTACGAGCAGTACTTC
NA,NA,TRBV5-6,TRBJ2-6,CASTPRGSGANVLTF,TGTGCCAGCACGCCGCGAGGATCTGGGGCCAACGTCCTGACTTTC
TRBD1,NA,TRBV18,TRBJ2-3,CASSYQVDRGNTDTQYF,TGTGCCAGCTCATACCAGGTGGACAGGGGGAACACAGATACGCAGTATTTT
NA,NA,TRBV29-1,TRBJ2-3,CSVVRAARPDTQYF,TGCAGCGTTGTCCGGGCAGCACGCCCAGATACGCAGTATTTT
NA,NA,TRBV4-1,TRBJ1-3,CASSPTGTGNTIYF,TGCGCCAGCAGCCCAACAGGGACTGGAAACACCATATATTTT
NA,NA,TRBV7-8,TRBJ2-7,CASSLAVWSQGHHEQYF,TGTGCCAGCAGCTTAGCCGTCTGGAGTCAGGGTCACCACGAGCAGTACTTC
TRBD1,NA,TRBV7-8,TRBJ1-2,CASSLGGTGQYGYTF,TGTGCCAGCAGCTTAGGGGGGACAGGGCAATATGGCTACACCTTC
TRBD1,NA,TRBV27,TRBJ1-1,CASSLSKGANTEAFF,TGTGCCAGCAGTTTATCTAAGGGGGCGAACACTGAAGCTTTCTTT
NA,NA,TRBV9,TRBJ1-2,CASSVDTVRDGYTF,TGTGCCAGCAGCGTAGATACGGTTCGGGATGGCTACACCTTC
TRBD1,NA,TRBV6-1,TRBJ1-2,CASSPTGAGGYTF,TGTGCCAGCAGCCCGACAGGGGCGGGTGGCTACACCTTC
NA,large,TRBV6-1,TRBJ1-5,CASSESAGGNQPQHF,TGTGCCAGCAGTGAATCGGCAGGGGGCAATCAGCCCCAGCATTTT
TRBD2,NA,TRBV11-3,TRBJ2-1,CASSLGGGGPYDEQFF,TGTGCCAGCAGCTTAGGCGGCGGGGGGCCATATGATGAGCAGTTCTTC
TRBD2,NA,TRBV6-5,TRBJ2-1,CASSYQAGGLGYEQFF,TGTGCCAGCAGTTACCAAGCGGGGGGGCTTGGCTATGAGCAGTTCTTC
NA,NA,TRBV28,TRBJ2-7,CASRAIPYEQYF,TGTGCCAGCAGGGCCATCCCCTACGAGCAGTACTTC
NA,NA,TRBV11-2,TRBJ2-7,CASSFDRRGVYEQYF,TGTGCCAGCAGCTTTGACAGGAGAGGCGTCTACGAGCAGTACTTC
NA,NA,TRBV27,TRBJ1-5,CARSRSFSQPQHF,TGTGCCCGCAGTCGGTCGTTTAGCCAGCCCCAGCACTTT
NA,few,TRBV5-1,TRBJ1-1,CASSILNTEAFF,TGCGCCAGCAGCATCCTGAACACTGAAGCTTTCTTT
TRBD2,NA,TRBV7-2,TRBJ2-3,CASSLLPETSGVTDTQYF,TGTGCCAGCAGCTTACTTCCCGAGACTAGCGGGGTGACAGATACGCAGTATTTT
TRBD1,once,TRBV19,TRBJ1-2,CASGGTEHYGYTF,TGTGCCAGTGGGGGGACAGAGCACTATGGCTACACCTTC
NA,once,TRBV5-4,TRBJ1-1,CASSDRLNTEAFF,TGTGCCAGCAGTGACAGACTGAACACTGAAGCTTTCTTT
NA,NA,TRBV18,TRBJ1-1,CASSLSLNTEAFF,TGTGCCAGCTCACTGAGTCTAAACACTGAAGCTTTCTTT
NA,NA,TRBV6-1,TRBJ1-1,CASRTAMNTEAFF,TGTGCCAGCAGGACGGCCATGAACACTGAAGCTTTCTTT
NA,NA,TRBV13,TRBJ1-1,CASSQYSPNTEAFF,TGTGCCAGCAGCCAGTATAGTCCAAACACTGAAGCTTTCTTT
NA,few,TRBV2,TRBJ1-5,CASMRQFNQPQHF,TGTGCCAGCATGCGGCAGTTTAATCAGCCCCAGCATTTT
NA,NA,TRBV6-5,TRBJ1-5,CASGAGQYSNQPQHF,TGTGCCAGCGGGGCAGGACAATACAGCAATCAGCCCCAGCATTTT
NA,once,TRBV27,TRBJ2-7,CASMDARYEQYF,TGTGCCAGCATGGACGCTCGGTACGAGCAGTACTTC
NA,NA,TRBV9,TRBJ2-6,CASSADLGLGGPTSGANVLTF,TGTGCCAGCAGCGCCGACCTCGGATTGGGGGGACCTACCTCTGGGGCCAACGTCCTGACTTTC
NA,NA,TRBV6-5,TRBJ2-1,CASSYKWSSYNEQFF,TGTGCCAGCAGTTATAAGTGGAGCTCCTACAATGAGCAGTTCTTC
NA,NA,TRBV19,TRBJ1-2,CASTDGRKGYTF,TGTGCCAGTACCGACGGACGGAAGGGCTACACCTTC
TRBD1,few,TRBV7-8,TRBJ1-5,CASSFSGQGTSNQPQHF,TGTGCCAGCAGCTTCTCGGGACAGGGAACTAGCAATCAGCCCCAGCATTTT
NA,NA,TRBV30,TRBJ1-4,CAWRGGRQRVLTNEKLFF,TGTGCCTGGAGGGGGGGGAGACAACGGGTCTTAACTAATGAAAAACTGTTTTTT
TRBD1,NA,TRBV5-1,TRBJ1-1,CASSMGHRGRGSTEAFF,TGCGCCAGCTCCATGGGTCACAGGGGAAGGGGTTCAACTGAAGCTTTCTTT
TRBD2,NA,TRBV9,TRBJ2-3,CASSAPLAGGPEADTQYF,TGTGCCAGCAGCGCCCCACTAGCGGGGGGGCCAGAAGCAGATACGCAGTATTTT
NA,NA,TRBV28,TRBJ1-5,CASSRSDSSNQPQHF,TGTGCCAGCAGTCGCAGCGACTCTAGCAATCAGCCCCAGCATTTT
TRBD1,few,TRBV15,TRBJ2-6,CATSRGIDRGWSGANVLTF,TGTGCCACCAGCAGAGGAATTGACAGGGGGTGGTCTGGGGCCAACGTCCTGACTTTC
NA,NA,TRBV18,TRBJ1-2,CASSPRPDYGYTF,TGTGCCAGCTCACCACGGCCGGACTATGGCTACACCTTC
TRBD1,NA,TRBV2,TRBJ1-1,CASVKLGTGVKGTEAFF,TGTGCCAGCGTTAAACTGGGGACAGGGGTGAAAGGCACTGAAGCTTTCTTT
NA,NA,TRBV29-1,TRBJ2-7,CSAHSRGTPYEQYF,TGCAGCGCCCATTCCCGTGGGACACCTTACGAGCAGTACTTC
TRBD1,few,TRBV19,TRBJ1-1,CASSIVPTGEGTEAFF,TGTGCCAGTAGTATCGTACCGACAGGGGAAGGCACTGAAGCTTTCTTT
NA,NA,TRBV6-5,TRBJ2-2,CASSYSSLGGTGELFF,TGTGCCAGCAGTTACTCCTCTTTGGGGGGCACCGGGGAGCTGTTTTTT
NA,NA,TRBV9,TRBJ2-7,CASSARSGTPYEQYF,TGTGCCAGCAGCGCGAGATCCGGGACCCCCTACGAGCAGTACTTC
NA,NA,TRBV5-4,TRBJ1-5,CASSSGTGNQPQHF,TGTGCCAGCAGCTCTGGGACGGGCAATCAGCCCCAGCATTTT
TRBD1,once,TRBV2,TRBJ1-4,CASSRDRGPEKLFF,TGTGCCAGCAGTAGGGACAGGGGGCCAGAAAAACTGTTTTTT
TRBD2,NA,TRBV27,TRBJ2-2,CASSRDAGVVTGELFF,TGTGCCAGCAGCCGGGACGCGGGGGTGGTCACCGGGGAGCTGTTTTTT
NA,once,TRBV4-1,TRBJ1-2,CASSRDNLYGYTF,TGCGCCAGCAGCCGGGACAACCTCTATGGCTACACCTTC